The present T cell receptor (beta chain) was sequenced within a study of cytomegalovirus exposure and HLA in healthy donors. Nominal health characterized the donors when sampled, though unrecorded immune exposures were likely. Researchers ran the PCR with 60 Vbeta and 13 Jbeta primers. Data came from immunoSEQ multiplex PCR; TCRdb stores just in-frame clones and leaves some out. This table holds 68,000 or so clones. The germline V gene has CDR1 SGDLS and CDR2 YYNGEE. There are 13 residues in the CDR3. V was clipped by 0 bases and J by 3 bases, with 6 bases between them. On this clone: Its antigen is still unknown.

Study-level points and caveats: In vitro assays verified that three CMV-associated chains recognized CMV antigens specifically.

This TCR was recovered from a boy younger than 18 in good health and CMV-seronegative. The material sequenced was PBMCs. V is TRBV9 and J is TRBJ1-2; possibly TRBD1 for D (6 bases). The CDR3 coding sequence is TGTGCCAGCAGCGTAGGACAGGACTATGGCTACACCTTC. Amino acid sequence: CASSVGQDYGYTF.